The 14 T cell receptor beta chains given below trace back to one sample, sequenced in a study of control samples from healthy donors and cancer patients. Produced via immunoSEQ multiplex PCR; TCRdb's table is partial and in-frame only. Of 150,000 to 200,000 clones listed, roughly 88% were seen once; the top ten hold nearly 5%. Material for sequencing was blood. The source of these receptors is a woman aged 30 to 39 in good health.

The chain combines TRBV29-1 with TRBJ2-2; tentatively, D is TRBD2 (5 bases). The V and J ends lost 4 bases and 7 bases respectively, with 13 bases between them. Germline lookup yields CDR1 SQVTM and CDR2 ANQGSEA. This CDR3 spans 13 amino acids. The CDR3 DNA reads as TGCAGCGTTGTAGAGGGTGGTATCGGGGAGCTGTTTTTT. Protein sequence: CSVVEGGIGELFF.

The chain joins TRBV9 to TRBJ2-2; the D gene could be TRBD1 or TRBD2 (6 bases each). Germline CDR1 SGDLS, CDR2 YYNGEE. This CDR3 is built from 14 residues. Trimming pared 3 bases from V and 3 bases from J, leaving 9 bases between. In DNA form, the CDR3 reads TGTGCCAGCAGCGACGGGGGCTACACCGGGGAGCTGTTTTTT. It translates to CASSDGGYTGELFF. Looking up the rest from reference TRBV9 and TRBJ2-2 gives the full variable domain: DSGVTQTPKHLITATGQRVTLRCSPRSGDLSVYWYQQSLDQGLQFLIQYYNGEERAKGNILERFSAQQFPDLHSELNLSSLELGDSALYFCASSDGGYTGELFFGEGSRLTVL.

This rearrangement joins TRBV3-1 (or the pseudogene TRBV3-2) to TRBJ1-1; 8 bases agree with TRBD1. From germline, CDR1 is LGHDT and CDR2 YNNKEL (reference sequence). The V and J ends lost 3 bases and 3 bases, in that order; junction bases with no gene match: 0. There are 13 residues in the CDR3. CDR3 amino acids: CASSQTGDTEAFF. In nucleotides, the CDR3 is TGTGCCAGCAGCCAGACAGGGGACACTGAAGCTTTCTTT.

This chain links TRBV5-1 with TRBJ2-3; D perhaps matches TRBD2 (6 bases). This CDR3 has 19 residues. V lost 4 bases, J lost 3 bases, and 27 bases lay in between. Per germline, CDR1 SGHRS and CDR2 YFSETQ. The CDR3 reads CASSPYRGGTGLTTDTQYF. The CDR3 DNA sequence: TGCGCCAGCAGCCCCTACCGTGGAGGGACTGGGTTGACTACAGATACGCAGTATTTT.

This chain joins TRBV7-9 and TRBJ1-3; possible D gene TRBD1, 6 bases. The germline gives CDR1 SEHNR, CDR2 FQNEAQ (reference sequence). The CDR3 runs 15 residues. Trimming stripped 2 bases from V and 1 base from J, with 9 bases between. The CDR3 region is CASSLPTGSGNTIYF. CDR3 coding DNA: TGTGCCAGCAGCTTACCGACAGGTTCTGGAAACACCATATATTTT.

The chain links TRBV3-1 (or the pseudogene TRBV3-2) to TRBJ2-7; the match to TRBD2 covers 10 bases. CDR3 length: 16 amino acids. Germline V lookup: CDR1 LGHDT, CDR2 YNNKEL (reference sequence). J gave up 6 bases and V 0 bases, and 8 bases lay outside the gene matches. The CDR3 DNA reads TGTGCCAGCAGCCAAGAGTTCGAGCGGGAGGGCCCCGAGCAGTACTTC. This encodes CASSQEFEREGPEQYF.

The V gene is TRBV7-9, the J gene TRBJ1-1, with 9 bases fitting TRBD1. V was pared by 5 bases and J by 4 bases, with 8 bases of the junction left unmatched. This CDR3 has 15 residues. CDR1 and CDR2 from the germline V gene are SEHNR and FQNEAQ (reference sequence). The CDR3 sequence is CASSLNRGLLTEAFF. CDR3 nucleotides: TGTGCCAGCAGCCTCAACAGGGGGCTGCTCACTGAAGCTTTCTTT.

In nucleotides, the CDR3 is TGTGCCAGCTCTTCAGGGCGGGGGGCCATCGATGAGCAGTTCTTC. Amino acid sequence: CASSSGRGAIDEQFF. The V gene is TRBV18, the J gene TRBJ2-1; 8 bases are shared with TRBD2. This CDR3 is built from 15 residues. V gave up 6 bases and J gave up 8 bases; unmatched junction bases: 12. Germline V CDR1 and CDR2: KGHSH, LQKENI.

The chain joins TRBV5-5 to TRBJ1-2; D call uncertain. The CDR3 consists of 14 residues. Looked up from germline, CDR1 is SGHKS and CDR2 is YYEKEE (reference sequence). Trimming stripped 0 bases from V and 4 bases from J, with 10 bases between. The CDR3 DNA reads as TGTGCCAGCAGCTTGGTTCCACCAATCTATGGCTACACCTTC. Translating it yields CASSLVPPIYGYTF.

The chain couples TRBV7-6 to TRBJ2-1; 10 bases agree with TRBD2. Germline V gene sequence: CDR1 SGHVS, CDR2 FNYEAQ. The CDR3 runs 16 residues. Trimming removed 5 bases from V and 7 bases from J; junction bases left unmatched: 11. The CDR3 here is CASSHVSSGGANEQFF. The CDR3 coding sequence is TGTGCCAGCAGCCACGTGTCTAGCGGGGGAGCGAATGAGCAGTTCTTC.

This sequence joins TRBV10-3 and TRBJ2-7; D not certain. Germline loops: CDR1 ENHRY, CDR2 SYGVKD. With 4 bases removed from V and 4 bases from J, the gap between germline ends came to 8 bases. The CDR3 has 12 amino acids. The CDR3 loop is CAISADGYEQYF. CDR3 nucleotides: TGTGCCATCAGTGCAGACGGGTACGAGCAGTACTTC.

The chain joins TRBV19 to TRBJ1-5; D is unclear. V shed 5 bases and J shed 6 bases, with 11 bases lying between them. The CDR3 loop spans 13 amino acids. Germline assignment: CDR1 LNHDA and CDR2 SQIVND (reference sequence). The CDR3 sequence is CASSLEGGQPQHF. The CDR3 region has the DNA TGTGCCAGTAGTCTGGAGGGAGGTCAGCCCCAGCATTTT.

The chain has TRBV28 and TRBJ2-7; the match to TRBD2 covers 7 bases. Trimming cost V 3 bases and J 4 bases; bases outside gene matches: 15. CDR3 length: 17 amino acids. Germline V lookup: CDR1 MDHEN, CDR2 SYDVKM. CDR3 in amino acids: CASSFRSGGRAYYEQYF. The CDR3 DNA is TGTGCCAGCAGTTTTAGGTCTGGAGGGAGGGCTTATTACGAGCAGTACTTC.

The chain links TRBV11-2 to TRBJ2-1; TRBD1 matches 7 bases. V shed 8 bases and J 5 bases; nucleotides not matched to a gene: 12. The germline V gene encodes CDR1 SGHAT and CDR2 FQNNGV. This CDR3 spans 15 amino acids. The chain's CDR3 is CASGITGTANNEQFF. The CDR3 nucleotides read TGTGCCAGCGGGATAACCGGGACAGCCAACAATGAGCAGTTCTTC. The variable domain in full, with the rest retrieved from reference TRBV11-2 and TRBJ2-1, is EAGVAQSPRYKIIEKRQSVAFWCNPISGHATLYWYQQILGQGPKLLIQFQNNGVVDDSQLPKDRFSAERLKGVDSTLKIQPAKLEDSAVYLCASGITGTANNEQFFGPGTRLTVL.